Listed below are T cell receptor beta chains from one sample, sequenced in a study of blood T cell repertoires in COVID-19. Here immunoSEQ multiplex PCR was the method, and the copy in TCRdb shows in-frame clones only, minus some. The repertoire holds around 200,000 clones, with around four fifths as singletons. The material sequenced was peripheral blood. Receptors were obtained from a middle-aged woman with active or convalescent COVID-19. Both conserved end residues are part of each CDR3. The D gene is left open where the match is weak. The size entry is marked missing in some rows and otherwise reads once, few, many or a size class.

J gene: TRBJ1-5; D gene: -; V gene: TRBV2; clone size: -; CDR3 protein: CASSEDRVGQPQHF; CDR3 DNA: TGTGCCAGCAGTGAAGATCGGGTTGGGCAGCCCCAGCATTTT
J gene: TRBJ2-6; D gene: TRBD2; V gene: TRBV14; clone size: -; CDR3 protein: CASSQGTSGGATGANVLTF; CDR3 DNA: TGTGCCAGCAGCCAAGGGACTAGCGGGGGGGCGACTGGGGCCAACGTCCTGACTTTC
J gene: TRBJ2-3; D gene: -; V gene: TRBV6-4; clone size: once; CDR3 protein: CASSVERTDTQYF; CDR3 DNA: TGTGCCAGCAGTGTGGAGCGCACAGATACGCAGTATTTT
J gene: TRBJ1-1; D gene: -; V gene: TRBV7-2; clone size: -; CDR3 protein: CASSLVFRQGEAFF; CDR3 DNA: TGTGCCAGCAGCTTAGTATTCCGGCAGGGTGAAGCTTTCTTT
J gene: TRBJ1-1; D gene: TRBD1; V gene: TRBV28; clone size: -; CDR3 protein: CASSLFGAGGRREAFF; CDR3 DNA: TGTGCCAGCAGTTTATTTGGGGCAGGGGGTCGACGAGAAGCTTTCTTT
J gene: TRBJ1-2; D gene: -; V gene: TRBV6-5; clone size: -; CDR3 protein: CASSFRTAYYGYTF; CDR3 DNA: TGTGCCAGCAGTTTCAGGACAGCCTACTATGGCTACACCTTC
J gene: TRBJ1-4; D gene: TRBD1; V gene: TRBV30; clone size: once; CDR3 protein: CAWSVQWGQPNEKLFF; CDR3 DNA: TGTGCCTGGAGTGTGCAATGGGGACAGCCTAATGAAAAACTGTTTTTT
J gene: TRBJ2-5; D gene: -; V gene: TRBV19; clone size: -; CDR3 protein: CASSIGLSPETQYF; CDR3 DNA: TGTGCCAGTAGTATAGGACTTAGTCCAGAGACCCAGTACTTC
J gene: TRBJ2-4; D gene: -; V gene: TRBV5-1; clone size: -; CDR3 protein: CASSLARGAKNIQYF; CDR3 DNA: TGCGCCAGCAGCTTGGCTCGGGGGGCCAAAAACATTCAGTACTTC
J gene: TRBJ2-7; D gene: -; V gene: TRBV4-1; clone size: once; CDR3 protein: CASSQDAPTSSYEQYF; CDR3 DNA: TGCGCCAGCAGCCAAGATGCCCCAACTAGCTCCTACGAGCAGTACTTC
J gene: TRBJ2-7; D gene: TRBD1; V gene: TRBV6-2/TRBV6-3; clone size: -; CDR3 protein: CASSKRQGAGEQYF; CDR3 DNA: TGTGCCAGCAGTAAACGACAGGGGGCGGGGGAGCAGTACTTC
J gene: TRBJ2-7; D gene: TRBD1; V gene: TRBV2; clone size: -; CDR3 protein: CASRPQTGGGEQYF; CDR3 DNA: TGTGCCAGCAGGCCCCAAACAGGGGGCGGCGAGCAGTACTTC
J gene: TRBJ1-1; D gene: -; V gene: TRBV9; clone size: -; CDR3 protein: CASSVGQGRGDTEAFF; CDR3 DNA: TGTGCCAGCAGCGTCGGGCAGGGGCGGGGGGACACTGAAGCTTTCTTT
J gene: TRBJ2-7; D gene: TRBD2; V gene: TRBV9; clone size: -; CDR3 protein: CASSRGGAGELGEQYF; CDR3 DNA: TGTGCCAGCAGCCGGGGGGGTGCGGGAGAGCTCGGCGAGCAGTACTTC
J gene: TRBJ1-4; D gene: TRBD1; V gene: TRBV30; clone size: -; CDR3 protein: CAYHRDRGEKLFF; CDR3 DNA: TGTGCCTACCACCGGGACAGGGGTGAAAAACTGTTTTTT
J gene: TRBJ2-3; D gene: -; V gene: TRBV19; clone size: -; CDR3 protein: CASSIDPRATGGDTQYF; CDR3 DNA: TGTGCCAGTAGTATAGATCCACGGGCGACTGGAGGGGATACGCAGTATTTT
J gene: TRBJ1-4; D gene: TRBD1; V gene: TRBV9; clone size: few; CDR3 protein: CASSPRQGQRSEKLFF; CDR3 DNA: TGTGCCAGCAGCCCCCGCCAGGGACAGAGAAGTGAAAAACTGTTTTTT
J gene: TRBJ1-3; D gene: -; V gene: TRBV24-1; clone size: -; CDR3 protein: CATSDPTGPSGNTIYF; CDR3 DNA: TGTGCCACCAGTGACCCTACAGGGCCCTCTGGAAACACCATATATTTT
J gene: TRBJ2-1; D gene: TRBD2; V gene: TRBV6-5; clone size: -; CDR3 protein: CASSYTLAGRYNEQFF; CDR3 DNA: TGTGCCAGCAGTTACACACTAGCGGGCCGTTACAATGAGCAGTTCTTC
J gene: TRBJ1-2; D gene: -; V gene: TRBV12-3/TRBV12-4; clone size: -; CDR3 protein: CASIWGSNYGYTF; CDR3 DNA: TGTGCCAGCATCTGGGGCTCTAACTATGGCTACACCTTC
J gene: TRBJ1-2; D gene: -; V gene: TRBV7-6; clone size: once; CDR3 protein: CASSLEEGLMRGYTF; CDR3 DNA: TGTGCCAGCAGCTTAGAGGAGGGACTGATGAGAGGCTACACCTTC
J gene: TRBJ1-6; D gene: -; V gene: TRBV28; clone size: -; CDR3 protein: CASREGGGAESPLHF; CDR3 DNA: TGTGCCAGCAGAGAGGGTGGGGGGGCCGAGTCACCCCTCCACTTT
J gene: TRBJ2-1; D gene: -; V gene: TRBV7-9; clone size: -; CDR3 protein: CASSLELAINEQFF; CDR3 DNA: TGTGCCAGCAGCTTAGAGTTGGCCATAAATGAGCAGTTCTTC
J gene: TRBJ1-3; D gene: -; V gene: TRBV12-3/TRBV12-4; clone size: -; CDR3 protein: CASSFELLNTIYF; CDR3 DNA: TGTGCCAGCAGTTTTGAGTTATTAAACACCATATATTTT
J gene: TRBJ1-5; D gene: TRBD1; V gene: TRBV19; clone size: -; CDR3 protein: CASTIATGGSNQPQHF; CDR3 DNA: TGTGCCAGTACGATAGCCACAGGGGGTAGCAATCAGCCCCAGCATTTT
J gene: TRBJ2-7; D gene: -; V gene: TRBV5-1; clone size: -; CDR3 protein: CASSLGDSLEQYF; CDR3 DNA: TGCGCCAGCAGCTTGGGCGACTCTCTCGAGCAGTACTTC
J gene: TRBJ2-1; D gene: TRBD1; V gene: TRBV28; clone size: -; CDR3 protein: CASSFRQGSYNEQFF; CDR3 DNA: TGTGCCAGCAGTTTCCGACAGGGTTCCTACAATGAGCAGTTCTTC
J gene: TRBJ1-5; D gene: -; V gene: TRBV19; clone size: -; CDR3 protein: CASSAIQGVGSNQPQHF; CDR3 DNA: TGTGCCAGTAGTGCCATACAGGGTGTAGGTAGCAATCAGCCCCAGCATTTT
J gene: TRBJ1-5; D gene: -; V gene: TRBV19; clone size: -; CDR3 protein: CASSIGNSNSINQPQHF; CDR3 DNA: TGTGCCAGTAGTATAGGAAACAGCAACTCGATTAATCAGCCCCAGCATTTT
J gene: TRBJ1-2; D gene: -; V gene: TRBV9; clone size: -; CDR3 protein: CASEGVIRRGYTF; CDR3 DNA: TGTGCCAGCGAGGGGGTGATCAGGCGAGGCTACACCTTC
J gene: TRBJ1-2; D gene: -; V gene: TRBV14; clone size: -; CDR3 protein: CASGETSEGRGYTF; CDR3 DNA: TGTGCCAGCGGGGAGACTTCCGAGGGTCGTGGCTACACCTTC
J gene: TRBJ2-5; D gene: -; V gene: TRBV6-1; clone size: few; CDR3 protein: CASSEGGLQETQYF; CDR3 DNA: TGTGCCAGCAGTGAGGGGGGACTTCAAGAGACCCAGTACTTC
J gene: TRBJ2-7; D gene: TRBD1; V gene: TRBV28; clone size: -; CDR3 protein: CASSFLDRVPYEQYF; CDR3 DNA: TGTGCCAGCAGTTTCCTCGACAGGGTACCCTACGAGCAGTACTTC
J gene: TRBJ2-1; D gene: TRBD2; V gene: TRBV28; clone size: -; CDR3 protein: CASSLPGRGAHYNEQFF; CDR3 DNA: TGTGCCAGCAGTCTCCCCGGGCGGGGGGCGCACTACAATGAGCAGTTCTTC
J gene: TRBJ1-4; D gene: TRBD1; V gene: TRBV5-1; clone size: -; CDR3 protein: CASSPGQGSEKLFF; CDR3 DNA: TGCGCCAGCAGCCCGGGACAGGGTAGCGAAAAACTGTTTTTT
J gene: TRBJ1-1; D gene: -; V gene: TRBV7-9; clone size: -; CDR3 protein: CASGRGNTVEAFF; CDR3 DNA: TGTGCCAGCGGTAGGGGGAATACCGTGGAAGCTTTCTTT
J gene: TRBJ2-5; D gene: -; V gene: TRBV7-8; clone size: once; CDR3 protein: CASSALGKETQYF; CDR3 DNA: TGTGCCAGCAGCGCACTAGGCAAGGAGACCCAGTACTTC
J gene: TRBJ1-1; D gene: TRBD1; V gene: TRBV10-3; clone size: -; CDR3 protein: CAISGGQGRTEAFF; CDR3 DNA: TGTGCCATCAGTGGAGGACAGGGAAGGACTGAAGCTTTCTTT
J gene: TRBJ2-7; D gene: TRBD2; V gene: TRBV4-1; clone size: -; CDR3 protein: CASSQRLAGTYEQYF; CDR3 DNA: TGCGCCAGCAGCCAAAGACTAGCTGGGACCTACGAGCAGTACTTC
J gene: TRBJ2-5; D gene: -; V gene: TRBV29-1; clone size: -; CDR3 protein: CSVEIPMSETQYF; CDR3 DNA: TGCAGCGTGGAAATTCCCATGAGTGAGACCCAGTACTTC
J gene: TRBJ2-7; D gene: -; V gene: TRBV7-7; clone size: few; CDR3 protein: CASSLAGTVYPYEQYF; CDR3 DNA: TGTGCTAGCAGCTTAGCGGGGACAGTCTACCCCTACGAGCAGTACTTC